The rows below give T cell receptor beta chains drawn from one sample of a study of blood T cells in healthy people across ages. TCRdb itself ran the 5' RACE reads through MiXCR, one entry per CDR3 protein. The sample gives 1.5 million to 2 million distinct CDR3 sequences, roughly 52% of which show up once; roughly 2.1% is in the top ten. Sequencing was carried out using blood. Receptor source: a middle-aged woman in good health. The CDR3 runs from the conserved cysteine through the conserved F or W. D genes are given only for firm matches. Size is stated for part of the rows, as once, few or many counts, or as a class when the clone is expanded.

j_call d_call clone_size v_call cdr3_aa cdr3_nt
TRBJ2-7 . . TRBV7-2 CASSPNGLYEQYF TGTGCCAGCAGCCCCAACGGCCTGTACGAGCAGTACTTC
TRBJ2-7 TRBD2 . TRBV12-3/TRBV12-4 CASALAGGRYEQYF TGTGCCAGCGCTCTAGCGGGGGGGCGGTACGAGCAGTACTTC
TRBJ2-3 . many TRBV28 CASSFEAGGALDTQYF TGTGCCAGCAGTTTCGAGGCAGGAGGAGCTTTAGATACGCAGTATTTT
TRBJ1-2 . . TRBV20-1 CSATGTVYGYTF TGCAGTGCAACCGGGACGGTCTATGGCTACACCTTC
TRBJ2-7 TRBD2 few TRBV7-9 CASSSHLAGRYYEQYF TGTGCCAGCAGCTCCCACCTAGCGGGGCGATATTACGAGCAGTACTTC
TRBJ1-2 . . TRBV27 CASRPSGWGDDTF TGTGCCAGCAGGCCATCGGGATGGGGCGACGACACCTTC
TRBJ2-3 TRBD1 . TRBV10-3 CAITTGADTQYF TGTGCCATCACCACAGGGGCAGATACGCAGTATTTT
TRBJ1-5 TRBD1 many TRBV7-2 CASSGQGNQPQHF TGTGCCAGCAGTGGACAGGGCAATCAGCCCCAGCATTTT
TRBJ2-7 TRBD2 . TRBV11-2 CASSLYPGASGDRSSYNEQYF TGTGCCAGCAGCTTATACCCCGGAGCTAGCGGGGACCGGAGCTCCTACAATGAGCAGTACTTC
TRBJ1-4 . . TRBV5-1 CASGVERGSEKLFF TGCGCCAGCGGCGTGGAACGGGGGAGTGAAAAACTGTTTTTT
TRBJ2-4 . . TRBV4-3 CASSQGLDLNSLAKNIQYF TGCGCCAGCAGCCAAGGGCTGGACCTTAATTCCCTAGCCAAAAACATTCAGTACTTC
TRBJ2-2 TRBD2 many TRBV11-1 CASSLGERDPNTGELFF TGTGCCAGCAGCTTAGGAGAGCGGGACCCGAACACCGGGGAGCTGTTTTTT
TRBJ2-3 . . TRBV5-4 CASSITSLDTQYF TGTGCCAGCAGCATAACTAGTTTGGATACGCAGTATTTT
TRBJ2-7 . . TRBV14 CASSCVERAYEQYF TGTGCCAGCAGCTGCGTCGAGAGGGCCTACGAGCAGTACTTC
TRBJ1-2 . . TRBV7-2 CASSLDSFLGYTF TGTGCCAGCAGCTTAGACAGCTTCTTGGGCTACACCTTC
TRBJ2-7 . . TRBV7-2 CASSLGRGRESYEQYF TGTGCCAGCAGCTTAGGCAGGGGGAGGGAATCCTACGAGCAGTACTTC
TRBJ2-5 TRBD2 few TRBV12-3/TRBV12-4 CASSLQSGGARQETQYF TGTGCCAGCAGTTTACAGAGCGGGGGGGCTCGGCAAGAGACCCAGTACTTC
TRBJ2-5 TRBD1 many TRBV7-2 CASSPTGGIETQYF TGTGCCAGCAGCCCCACAGGGGGCATAGAGACCCAGTACTTC
TRBJ2-7 . few TRBV6-5 CASSYVRDVLYEQYF TGTGCCAGCAGTTACGTCAGGGATGTACTCTACGAGCAGTACTTC
TRBJ2-1 . . TRBV7-9 CASSLVARDEQFF TGTGCCAGCAGCTTAGTTGCGCGTGATGAGCAGTTCTTC
TRBJ1-5 . few TRBV12-3/TRBV12-4 CASTQGTAQHF TGTGCCAGCACCCAGGGCACAGCCCAGCATTTT
TRBJ2-3 . few TRBV29-1 CSVGADSDTQYF TGCAGCGTTGGAGCGGATTCAGATACGCAGTATTTT
TRBJ2-5 TRBD2 . TRBV5-1 CTSSSSSGGEETQHF TGCACCAGCAGCTCCAGTAGCGGGGGGGAAGAGACCCAGCACTTC
TRBJ2-7 TRBD2 few TRBV6-6 CASSYSTSGNEQYF TGTGCCAGCAGTTACTCGACTAGCGGCAACGAGCAGTACTTC
TRBJ2-5 TRBD2 . TRBV14 CASGQDWRTSGGQETQYF TGTGCCAGCGGCCAAGATTGGCGGACTAGCGGGGGACAAGAGACCCAGTACTTC
TRBJ2-7 TRBD2 few TRBV11-1 CASSPGTSGAFSYEQYF TGTGCCAGCAGCCCGGGGACTAGCGGGGCCTTTTCCTACGAGCAGTACTTC
TRBJ2-3 . . TRBV6-2/TRBV6-3 CASSYVGSRDTQYF TGTGCCAGCAGTTACGTGGGGAGCCGGGATACGCAGTATTTT
TRBJ1-4 . . TRBV4-2 CASSQDMVELFF TGTGCCAGCAGCCAAGATATGGTTGAACTGTTTTTT
TRBJ2-7 TRBD2 . TRBV28 CASTERGKTYEQYF TGTGCCAGCACGGAGCGGGGGAAGACCTACGAGCAGTACTTC
TRBJ2-1 . . TRBV2 CASTPTRTLAPNEQFF TGTGCCAGCACCCCGACCCGGACTCTGGCCCCCAATGAGCAGTTCTTC
TRBJ2-5 TRBD1 . TRBV10-3 CAISESGGDRAETQYF TGTGCCATCAGTGAGTCGGGTGGGGACAGGGCCGAGACCCAGTACTTC
TRBJ2-7 . few TRBV27 CASSFRGISYEQYF TGTGCCAGCAGCTTCCGTGGCATTTCCTACGAGCAGTACTTC
TRBJ2-1 TRBD2 few TRBV2 CASVGRTSGGTSSYNEQFF TGTGCCAGCGTAGGCCGGACTAGCGGGGGGACTAGCTCCTACAATGAGCAGTTCTTC
TRBJ2-2 . . TRBV19 CASTPEGVTTGELFF TGTGCCAGTACCCCAGAAGGAGTTACCACCGGGGAGCTGTTTTTT
TRBJ1-1 TRBD1 . TRBV20-1 CSARDQGQSEAFF TGCAGTGCTAGAGATCAGGGACAGAGTGAAGCTTTCTTT
TRBJ2-1 TRBD2 . TRBV5-1 CASSPGTSGGVSYNEQFF TGCGCCAGCAGCCCCGGGACTAGCGGGGGTGTCTCCTACAATGAGCAGTTCTTC
TRBJ2-1 . few TRBV20-1 CSVRGKSYNEQFF TGCAGTGTTAGGGGGAAGTCCTACAATGAGCAGTTCTTC
TRBJ1-5 . . TRBV6-1 CASSEGVYSNQPQHF TGTGCCAGCAGTGAAGGGGTGTACAGCAATCAGCCCCAGCATTTT
TRBJ2-3 . . TRBV20-1 CSAGNRGMDTQYF TGCAGTGCTGGGAATCGGGGTATGGATACGCAGTATTTT
TRBJ2-1 . . TRBV24-1 CATGRTAVRDEQFF TGTGCCACCGGACGGACTGCAGTGCGGGATGAGCAGTTCTTC
TRBJ1-2 . . TRBV28 CASSPGVSSYGYTF TGTGCCAGCAGCCCCGGGGTATCTTCCTATGGCTACACCTTC
TRBJ2-5 . . TRBV7-2 CASSLVRGPYQETQYF TGTGCCAGCAGCTTAGTGCGGGGACCGTACCAAGAGACCCAGTACTTC
TRBJ2-5 . few TRBV10-3 CAIRTGSPEETQYF TGTGCCATCAGGACCGGGTCACCAGAAGAGACCCAGTACTTC
TRBJ1-5 . . TRBV14 CASSPAGAGNQPQHF TGTGCCAGCAGCCCGGCGGGGGCGGGCAATCAGCCCCAGCATTTT
TRBJ1-6 . few TRBV12-3/TRBV12-4 CASSTTGSGSYNSPLHF TGTGCCAGCAGTACCACAGGGTCAGGCTCCTATAATTCACCCCTCCACTTT
TRBJ2-5 . few TRBV20-1 CSAREAGMETQYF TGCAGTGCTAGAGAGGCAGGGATGGAGACCCAGTACTTC
TRBJ2-4 TRBD2 . TRBV12-3/TRBV12-4 CASSLLLAGGQENIQYF TGTGCCAGCAGCTTATTACTAGCGGGGGGGCAGGAAAACATTCAGTACTTC
TRBJ2-7 . . TRBV10-2 CASRGRATYEQYF TGCGCCAGCAGGGGACGGGCGACCTACGAGCAGTACTTC
TRBJ2-1 TRBD1 . TRBV9 CASSDRGWEQFF TGTGCCAGCAGCGACAGGGGCTGGGAGCAGTTCTTC